A single sample is the source of the 32 T cell receptor beta chains below, sequenced in a study of memory CD4+ T cells and cytomegalovirus serostatus (dated by TCRdb to about 2019). A FACSAria II was used to sort memory CD4+ T cells, defined as single viable CD3+CD4+CD8-CD45RO+ cells. Libraries were made using the immunoSEQ multiplex PCR assay. As stored in TCRdb, this immuneACCESS dataset retains in-frame rearrangements with V and J assigned. A fraction of the clones does not appear; measured against another copy, unresolved V genes explain less than half of the discrepancy, and the remainder lacks a known reason. The sample includes approximately 44,000 clones, with 76% observed a single time. The biggest ten clones account for approximately 1.9% of the sample. The sequenced material came from memory CD4+ T cells from blood. Source of these receptors: an adult in good health and CMV-seronegative.

The chain carries TRBV6-5 and TRBJ1-3; unclear D gene. Deletions cut 5 bases from V and 0 bases from J, with 11 bases between. The germline gives CDR1 MNHEY, CDR2 SVGAGI. The CDR3 totals 15 residues. The CDR3 DNA sequence: TGTGCCAGCAGTGTAACGGGAAGCTCTGGAAACACCATATATTTT. As protein: CASSVTGSSGNTIYF.

The V call is TRBV15, the J call TRBJ2-1; D unresolved. Trimming took 0 bases from V and 0 from J, leaving 9 bases between them. The CDR3 runs 16 residues. Germline V CDR1 and CDR2: LNHNV, YYDKDF (reference sequence). The CDR3 nucleotides read TGTGCCACCAGCAGAGATATCACGGGCTCCTACAATGAGCAGTTCTTC. It translates to CATSRDITGSYNEQFF.

The chain combines TRBV30 with TRBJ1-1; 7 positions match TRBD1. Trimming at V came to 0 bases and at J to 4 bases, leaving 5 bases not matched to a gene. The CDR3 spans 14 residues. Germline CDR1 and CDR2: GTSNPN and SVGIG (reference sequence). Here the CDR3 reads CAWSVPGGGTEAFF. DNA of the CDR3: TGTGCCTGGAGTGTACCAGGGGGAGGCACTGAAGCTTTCTTT.

This clone came up a few times. The chain is built from TRBV4-2 and TRBJ2-2; no clear D gene. In germline, CDR1 is LGHNA, CDR2 YNFKEQ. The CDR3 spans 12 residues. V was cut by 0 bases and J by 8 bases, with 4 bases left in between. DNA for the CDR3: TGTGCCAGCAGCCAAGATTCGGGGGAGCTGTTTTTT. Encoded protein: CASSQDSGELFF.

To note about this clone: At one end, the junction sequence differs from germline, possibly due to a read error. The chain joins TRBV4-1 to TRBJ2-5; 11 bases align to TRBD2. The length of the CDR3 is 16 residues. CDR1 is MGHRA and CDR2 is YSYEKL in the germline V gene. DNA for the CDR3: TGCACCAGCAGCCAAGGAGGTAGCGGGGGGGAGGAGACCCAGTACTTC. This codes for CTSSQGGSGGEETQYF.

The sample holds a few counts of this clone. The V and J genes are TRBV28 and TRBJ1-1; D unresolved. The CDR3 contains 11 residues. Germline V gene data show CDR1 as MDHEN and CDR2 as SYDVKM. With 5 bases removed from V and 2 bases from J, the gap between germline ends came to 3 bases. For the CDR3, the DNA is TGTGCCAGCAGTAAAAACACTGAAGCTTTCTTT. This sequence encodes CASSKNTEAFF.

The V and J genes are TRBV5-6 and TRBJ1-2, with a possible D match to TRBD1 (6 bases). CDR1 SGHDT and CDR2 YYEEEE come from the germline V gene. CDR3 length: 13 amino acids. V gave up 0 bases and J gave up 8 bases, with 11 bases separating them. CDR3 loop: CASSLGQGSGYTF. As DNA, the CDR3 is TGTGCCAGCAGCTTGGGGCAGGGGAGCGGCTACACCTTC.

V gene TRBV28 combines with J gene TRBJ2-2; D is unresolved. There are 12 residues in the CDR3. Germline values: CDR1 MDHEN, CDR2 SYDVKM. V lost 6 bases to trimming and J lost 5 bases, with 7 bases between them. CDR3 in amino acids: CASRTPTGELFF. The CDR3 DNA reads as TGTGCCAGCAGGACCCCGACCGGGGAGCTGTTTTTT.

The chain links TRBV27 to TRBJ1-1, with 8 bases identical to TRBD1. After removal of 6 bases from V and 0 bases from J, the junction contained 12 bases not matched to a gene. The germline V gene has CDR1 MNHEY and CDR2 SMNVEV (reference sequence). There are 17 residues in the CDR3. The CDR3 coding sequence is TGTGCCAGCAGGACCGGACAGGGAAGAAACATGAACACTGAAGCTTTCTTT. Amino acid sequence: CASRTGQGRNMNTEAFF.

The genes are TRBV18 and TRBJ2-7; 11 nucleotides agree with TRBD1. There are 16 residues in the CDR3. Germline lookup yields CDR1 KGHSH and CDR2 LQKENI. V gave up 3 bases and J gave up 3 bases; unmatched junction bases: 7. This CDR3 is CASSPRLGQGDYEQYF. The CDR3 DNA follows: TGTGCCAGCTCACCTAGACTGGGACAGGGGGACTACGAGCAGTACTTC. The full variable domain, with the rest looked up from reference TRBV18 and TRBJ2-7, is NAGVMQNPRHLVRRRGQEARLRCSPMKGHSHVYWYRQLPEEGLKFMVYLQKENIIDESGMPKERFSAEFPKEGPSILRIQQVVRGDSAAYFCASSPRLGQGDYEQYFGPGTRLTVT.

This chain uses TRBV4-1 with TRBJ1-1; D gene uncertain. This CDR3 contains 15 residues. Germline CDR1 MGHRA, CDR2 YSYEKL. V was cut by 3 bases and J by 0 bases, with 11 bases left in between. CDR3 sequence (DNA): TGCGCCAGCAGCCAGGACGCTTCCTTGAACACTGAAGCTTTCTTT. Amino acid sequence: CASSQDASLNTEAFF.

V is TRBV6-1 and J is TRBJ2-5, with 12 bases lining up with TRBD2. With the DNA end fitting TRBJ2-7 better, the J assignment may be wrong. The CDR3 extends over 15 amino acids. Germline V gene data show CDR1 as MNHNS and CDR2 as SASEGT. The DNA of the CDR3 is TGTGCCAGCAGTGATCCGGGACTAGCGGGCTACGAGCAGTACTTC. It yields the protein CASSDPGLAGYEQYF.

This rearrangement joins TRBV19 to TRBJ1-2; D is unresolved. This CDR3 has 14 residues. Trimming pared 6 bases from V and 4 bases from J, leaving 15 bases between. CDR1 LNHDA and CDR2 SQIVND come from the germline V gene (reference sequence). The CDR3: CASSRDPSAYGYTF. The CDR3 DNA reads as TGTGCCAGTAGCCGCGACCCTTCGGCCTATGGCTACACCTTC.

The chain has TRBV6-1 and TRBJ1-1; 7 bases are shared with TRBD1. The junction had 2 bases not matched to a gene; V was cut back by 1 base and J by 3 bases. Germline V gene sequence: CDR1 MNHNS, CDR2 SASEGT. The CDR3 length is 14 residues. CDR3 DNA sequence: TGTGCCAGCAGTGAAGACAGGGGAGACACTGAAGCTTTCTTT. This codes for CASSEDRGDTEAFF.

The CDR3 DNA sequence: TGTGCCAGCAGCCCGCGGGGAAGGGGTTCTGGGGCCAACGTCCTGACTTTC. This translates into CASSPRGRGSGANVLTF. V usage is TRBV11-3 and J usage is TRBJ2-6, with a weak D call TRBD2 (6 bases). Germline V gene lookup returns CDR1 SGHNT and CDR2 YENEEA. Trimming left V 5 bases short and J 1 base short, with 15 bases between. CDR3 size: 17 residues.

The V call is TRBV16, the J call TRBJ1-2, with D tentatively TRBD1 (5 bases). The V end lost 0 bases, the J end lost 7 bases, and 15 bases lay between the germline ends. CDR3 length: 15 amino acids. CDR1 is KGHSY and CDR2 is FQNENV in the germline V gene. This CDR3 is CASSQSGQGSLGYTF. The CDR3 DNA is TGTGCCAGCAGCCAATCGGGGCAGGGTAGCCTTGGCTACACCTTC.

The J gene is TRBJ1-5, the V gene TRBV2; weak D call: TRBD1 (6 bases). V lost 8 bases and J lost 3, with 11 bases in between. CDR3 size: 13 residues. Germline CDR1 and CDR2: SNHLY and FYNNEI. The CDR3 loop reads CASGRTDNQPQHF. The CDR3 bases are TGTGCCAGCGGCAGGACAGACAATCAGCCCCAGCATTTT.

This clone came up once. The chain is built from TRBV5-4 and TRBJ2-7; tentatively, D is TRBD1 or TRBD2 (6 bases each). CDR1 is SGHNT, CDR2 YYREEE, per germline (reference sequence). The germline V and J ends were trimmed by 4 bases and 2 bases, with 13 bases remaining between them. This CDR3 has 14 amino acids. CDR3: CASSPPGAPYEQYF. CDR3 nucleotide sequence: TGTGCCAGCAGCCCCCCGGGGGCTCCCTACGAGCAGTACTTC. The full variable domain, completed using reference TRBV5-4 and TRBJ2-7, is ETGVTQSPTHLIKTRGQQVTLRCSSQSGHNTVSWYQQALGQGPQFIFQYYREEENGRGNFPPRFSGLQFPNYSSELNVNALELDDSALYLCASSPPGAPYEQYFGPGTRLTVT.

The V call is TRBV28, the J call TRBJ1-2; weak D call: TRBD1 (5 bases). The V gene's germline CDR1 is MDHEN and CDR2 SYDVKM. Between the trimmed V and J ends, which lost 1 base and 4 bases, there was a span of 10 bases. CDR3 size: 14 residues. Written as DNA, the CDR3 is TGTGCCAGCAGTTTATTAGGACAAGTCTATGGCTACACCTTC. Its protein product is CASSLLGQVYGYTF.

V and J are TRBV19 and TRBJ1-2, with a tentative D call TRBD1 (5 bases). The ends were cut back, 6 bases at V and 6 bases at J, with 17 bases in the middle. CDR1 is LNHDA, CDR2 SQIVND, per germline (reference sequence). The CDR3 runs 14 residues. The CDR3 coding sequence is TGTGCCAGTAGATTAATGACAGCGAATAATGGCTACACCTTC. This codes for CASRLMTANNGYTF. Supplemented by reference TRBV19 and TRBJ1-2, the full variable domain reads DGGITQSPKYLFRKEGQNVTLSCEQNLNHDAMYWYRQDPGQGLRLIYYSQIVNDFQKGDIAEGYSVSREKKESFPLTVTSAQKNPTAFYLCASRLMTANNGYTFGSGTRLTVV.

The chain recombines TRBV11-2 with TRBJ2-5; unclear D gene. Germline CDR1 SGHAT, CDR2 FQNNGV. With 3 bases removed from V and 5 bases from J, the gap between germline ends came to 7 bases. The CDR3 is 12 amino acids. CDR3 residues: CASSFQIETQYF. The CDR3 coding sequence is TGTGCCAGCAGCTTTCAAATTGAGACCCAGTACTTC.

This clone was seen only once. This chain uses TRBV9 with TRBJ1-2, with D hard to call. Germline V gene data show CDR1 as SGDLS and CDR2 as YYNGEE. This CDR3 has 15 amino acids. Trimming shortened V by 7 bases and J by 4 bases, and 20 bases separated the two germline ends. This CDR3 reads CASSLGIGVSYGYTF. As DNA, the CDR3 is TGTGCCAGCTCCCTGGGGATCGGGGTGTCCTATGGCTACACCTTC.

V is TRBV6-1 and J is TRBJ1-3, with D unclear. Trimming removed 2 bases from V and 0 bases from J, with 8 bases in between. CDR1 is MNHNS and CDR2 is SASEGT in the germline V gene. This CDR3 is built from 15 residues. CDR3 residues: CASSESGNSGNTIYF. The CDR3 DNA is TGTGCCAGCAGTGAAAGTGGGAACTCTGGAAACACCATATATTTT.

This chain links TRBV5-6 with TRBJ2-5, with TRBD2 matching 11 bases. V gave up 4 bases and J gave up 4 bases; unmatched junction bases: 3. Germline CDR1 reads SGHDT; CDR2 reads YYEEEE. The CDR3 is 14 amino acids. The chain's CDR3 is CASSGSGGVETQYF. The CDR3, as DNA: TGTGCCAGCAGCGGTAGCGGGGGGGTAGAGACCCAGTACTTC.

The rearrangement uses TRBV19 and TRBJ1-5, with D unclear. This CDR3 comprises 14 residues. Trimming stripped 5 bases from V and 2 bases from J, with 10 bases between. Germline V gene data show CDR1 as LNHDA and CDR2 as SQIVND (reference sequence). The CDR3 coding sequence is TGTGCCAGTAGTGGCGAGTCTGGCAATCAGCCCCAGCATTTT. Translation gives CASSGESGNQPQHF.

The count of this clone is one. The rearrangement links TRBV2 to TRBJ1-4; maybe TRBD1 (6 bases). From germline, CDR1 is SNHLY and CDR2 FYNNEI. This CDR3 region has 13 residues. Trimming removed 5 bases at V and 8 bases at J, with 12 bases between. The CDR3 nucleotides are TGTGCCAGCAGTCGGGACACAAAGGAAAAACTGTTTTTT. Translation gives CASSRDTKEKLFF.

The chain couples TRBV6-5 to TRBJ1-1, with D perhaps matching TRBD1 (5 bases). This CDR3 is 16 amino acids long. Germline V gene sequence: CDR1 MNHEY, CDR2 SVGAGI. V was pared by 2 bases and J by 4 bases, with 17 bases between. The CDR3 bases are TGTGCCAGCAGTTACATCAGGGTCGGGGAGGGCACTGAAGCTTTCTTT. It codes for CASSYIRVGEGTEAFF.

The chain carries TRBV29-1 and TRBJ1-2; a possible D gene is TRBD1 (5 bases). The CDR3 spans 11 residues. The V end was cut by 7 bases, the J end by 3 bases, with 9 bases between. The V gene's germline CDR1 is SQVTM and CDR2 ANQGSEA. The CDR3 sequence: CSAGTDYGYTF. The CDR3 nucleotides are TGCAGCGCCGGGACGGACTATGGCTACACCTTC.

The table lists this clone with a count of one. The chain recombines TRBV5-1 with TRBJ2-1; 8 positions agree with TRBD1. CDR3 size: 14 residues. CDR1 is SGHRS, CDR2 YFSETQ, per germline. Losses at the gene ends were 6 bases for V and 5 bases for J; bases not matched to a gene: 7. The CDR3 DNA follows: TGCGCCAGCAAGTCCGGGACAGGTAACAATGAGCAGTTCTTC. Translated: CASKSGTGNNEQFF.

This chain uses TRBV6-5 with TRBJ2-2; 9 bases line up with TRBD1. Per the germline V gene, CDR1 is MNHEY and CDR2 is SVGAGI. CDR3 length: 15 residues. Germline trimming cut 10 bases from V and 5 bases from J; bases unmatched to any gene: 11. The CDR3 loop is CATRRGQGYTGELFF. In DNA, the CDR3 is TGTGCCACCAGACGGGGACAGGGTTATACCGGGGAGCTGTTTTTT.

The J gene is TRBJ2-1, the V gene TRBV4-1; D not certain. Trimming stripped 4 bases from V and 4 bases from J, with 2 bases between. Germline CDR1 MGHRA, CDR2 YSYEKL. The CDR3 has 11 residues. For the CDR3, the DNA is TGCGCCAGCAGCCGGTACAATGAGCAGTTCTTC. The encoded protein is CASSRYNEQFF.

Only a few counts were recorded for this clone. The chain joins TRBV6-5 to TRBJ2-7, with TRBD1 identical over 9 bases. The germline CDR1 and CDR2 sequences are MNHEY and SVGAGI. J gave up 0 bases and V 4 bases, and 7 bases lay outside the gene matches. There are 16 residues in the CDR3. The CDR3 DNA sequence: TGTGCCAGCAGTTGGTCCGGGACAGGGATCTCCTACGAGCAGTACTTC. Translated: CASSWSGTGISYEQYF.